This TCR beta chain was recovered during a study of blood T cell repertoires in COVID-19 (dated by TCRdb to the early 2020s). Context from the whole study: The collaborator samples originated in the United States, Italy and Spain and spanned the acute and convalescent phases of COVID-19. The prospective study material was composed of cDNA or gDNA derived from T cells, B-cell-depleted T cells, or PBMCs. The dataset comprised deeply sampled blood TCRbeta repertoires from subjects exposed to, actively infected with, or recovered from COVID-19. The repertoires were made available in a free public database intended to serve as a resource for research on the immune response to SARS-CoV-2. Samples were obtained from the ongoing ImmuneRACE study (first 160 participants) and from about 1,300 subjects provided by 6 global collaborators. The sample metadata nearly always contained a de-identified subject ID, COVID-19 status, age in years and sex. HLA class I and class II types, where available, came from metadata supplied by the sample provider rather than from assay-based typing.

At the junction V is shortened by 2 bases and J by 0 bases, with 12 bases in between. Per the germline V gene (reference sequence), SGHKS is the CDR1 and YYEKEE is the CDR2. Its CDR3 holds 15 amino acids, cysteine through phenylalanine. The entry retains the CDR3 DNA only, 45 bases that are in frame from base 1. The immunoSEQ Assay, a bias-controlled multiplex PCR, was used to amplify TCRbeta CDR3 regions from genomic DNA. The original methods were these. Nucleated cell counts per sample were estimated from amplification of reference gene primers within the assay. To quantify the absolute abundance of each unique TCRbeta CDR3 rearrangement, sequence reads were collapsed and filtered. Productive Simpson clonality was computed per sample as the square root of Simpson's diversity index over productive rearrangements. This immuneACCESS table, as held by TCRdb, lists in-frame sequences with V and J called but not all clones. Of the missing ones, under half trace to an unresolved V gene in checked studies; the others have no known cause. That table is the source of V, J and clone size, and D and trimming were worked out from the DNA. In this sample the table shows about 26,000 clones, more than 65% of which occur a single time. In total, the top ten clones hold 30% to 35% of the sample.

Details on this clone: Its recognized antigen is unknown. No base-level quality is on record; no much larger clone is a single base apart.

The paper's findings and limits, for the study overall: How much clinical and demographic metadata was included differed by source and by participant, and the metadata was provided uncurated.

Whole blood was collected in K2EDTA tubes by collaborating institutions according to the institutions' own protocols. For TCRbeta analysis, collaborator samples were shipped as frozen whole blood, as isolated PBMCs, or as DNA extracted from either sample type. The receptor was derived from a human donor in a cohort sampled during active COVID-19. Sequences were obtained from peripheral blood. The rearranged chain carries TRBV5-5 and TRBJ2-7, with a weak D call of TRBD1 (5 bases match). The nucleotide sequence reads as follows: TGTGCCAGCAGCTTTCAGGGAACTATCTCCTACGAGCAGTACTTC. Its protein reads: CASSFQGTISYEQYF.